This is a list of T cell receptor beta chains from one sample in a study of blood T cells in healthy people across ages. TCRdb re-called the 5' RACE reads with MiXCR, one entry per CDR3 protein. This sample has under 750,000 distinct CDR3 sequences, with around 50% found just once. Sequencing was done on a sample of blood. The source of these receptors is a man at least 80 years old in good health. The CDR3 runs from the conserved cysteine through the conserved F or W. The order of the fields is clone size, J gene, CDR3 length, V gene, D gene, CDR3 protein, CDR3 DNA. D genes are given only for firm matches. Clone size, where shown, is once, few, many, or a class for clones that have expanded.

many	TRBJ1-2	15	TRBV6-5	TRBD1	CASSYTPGQDYGYTF	TGTGCCAGCAGTTACACCCCGGGACAGGACTATGGCTACACCTTC
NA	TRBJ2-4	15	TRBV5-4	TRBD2	CASSSGTSGSGEQYF	TGTGCCAGCAGCTCGGGGACTAGCGGGAGCGGAGAGCAGTACTTC
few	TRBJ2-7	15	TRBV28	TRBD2	CASSLPRERSYEQYF	TGTGCCAGCAGTTTACCGCGGGAGCGCTCCTACGAGCAGTACTTC
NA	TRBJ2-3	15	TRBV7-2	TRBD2	CASSPLGGELDTQYF	TGTGCCAGCAGCCCCCTCGGGGGGGAATTAGATACGCAGTATTTT
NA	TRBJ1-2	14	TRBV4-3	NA	CASSQVRTQYGYTF	TGCGCCAGCAGCCAAGTTAGGACACAGTATGGCTACACCTTC
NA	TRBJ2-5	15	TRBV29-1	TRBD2	CSAPRRGGYQETQYF	TGCAGCGCCCCAAGACGGGGAGGGTACCAAGAGACCCAGTACTTC
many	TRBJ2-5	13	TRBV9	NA	CASSRGNQETQYF	TGTGCCAGCAGCCGGGGGAACCAAGAGACCCAGTACTTC
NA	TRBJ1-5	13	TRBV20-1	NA	CSARDQGDQPQHF	TGCAGTGCTAGAGATCAGGGTGATCAGCCCCAGCATTTT
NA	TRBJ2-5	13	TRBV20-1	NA	CSTRDWREETQYF	TGCAGTACTAGAGATTGGAGGGAAGAGACCCAGTACTTC
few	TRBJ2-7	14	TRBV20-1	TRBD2	CSANRLAGTYEQYF	TGCAGTGCTAACCGACTAGCGGGTACCTACGAGCAGTACTTC
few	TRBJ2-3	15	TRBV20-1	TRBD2	CSASSSGGKTDTQYF	TGCAGTGCTAGTTCGAGCGGGGGGAAAACAGATACGCAGTATTTT
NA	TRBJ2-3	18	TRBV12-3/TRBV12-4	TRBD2	CASSLALGTSGDTDTQYF	TGTGCCAGCAGTTTAGCGCTAGGGACTAGCGGGGACACAGATACGCAGTATTTT
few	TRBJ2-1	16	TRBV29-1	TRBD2	CSVRLAGGLRYNEQFF	TGCAGCGTCCGACTAGCGGGAGGACTCCGATACAATGAGCAGTTCTTC
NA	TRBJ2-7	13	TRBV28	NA	CASRQGGRYEQYF	TGTGCCAGCAGACAAGGGGGGAGATACGAGCAGTACTTC
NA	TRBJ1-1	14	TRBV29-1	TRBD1	CSVHRGQLNTEAFF	TGCAGCGTTCACAGGGGGCAATTGAACACTGAAGCTTTCTTT
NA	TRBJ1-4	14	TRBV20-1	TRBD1	CSAQTGGPGEKLFF	TGCAGTGCCCAGACAGGGGGACCAGGGGAAAAACTGTTTTTT
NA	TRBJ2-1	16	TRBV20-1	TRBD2	CSARVDAGGFYNEQFF	TGCAGTGCTAGGGTCGACGCGGGAGGTTTCTACAATGAGCAGTTCTTC
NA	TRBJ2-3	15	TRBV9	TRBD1	CASSVAPTGYATQYF	TGTGCCAGCAGCGTAGCCCCGACAGGGTACGCTACGCAGTATTTT
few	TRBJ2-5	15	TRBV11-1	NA	CASSLALGPQETQYF	TGTGCCAGCAGCTTAGCGCTGGGGCCCCAAGAGACCCAGTACTTC
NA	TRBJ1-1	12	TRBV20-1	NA	CSARDRTGEAFF	TGCAGTGCTAGAGATCGAACAGGGGAAGCTTTCTTT
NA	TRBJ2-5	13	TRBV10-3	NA	CAISDREEETRYF	TGTGCCATCAGTGACAGGGAGGAGGAGACCCGGTACTTC
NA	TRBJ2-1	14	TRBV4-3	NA	CASSEAGLYNEQFF	TGCGCCAGCAGCGAGGCGGGACTCTACAATGAGCAGTTCTTC
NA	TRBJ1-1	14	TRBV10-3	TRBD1	CAIGNRGKNTEAFF	TGTGCCATCGGAAACAGGGGGAAGAACACTGAAGCTTTCTTT
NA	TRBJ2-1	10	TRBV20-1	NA	CSARDQEQFF	TGCAGTGCTAGAGATCAGGAGCAGTTCTTC
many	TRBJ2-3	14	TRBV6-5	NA	CASRRGGTTDTQYF	TGTGCCAGCCGGAGAGGGGGGACCACAGATACGCAGTATTTT
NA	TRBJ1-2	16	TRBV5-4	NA	CASSLASRGTNYGYTF	TGTGCCAGTAGCTTGGCCTCGAGGGGGACTAACTATGGCTACACCTTC
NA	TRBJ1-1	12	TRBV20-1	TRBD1	CSAVTGVTEAFF	TGCAGTGCCGTTACAGGGGTAACTGAAGCTTTCTTT
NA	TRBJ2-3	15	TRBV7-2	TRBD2	CASSPPGLVGDTQYF	TGTGCCAGCAGCCCCCCGGGACTAGTGGGAGATACGCAGTATTTT
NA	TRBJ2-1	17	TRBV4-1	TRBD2	CASSPTGGTRLYNERFF	TGCGCCAGCAGCCCTACTGGGGGGACTAGACTCTACAATGAGCGGTTCTTC
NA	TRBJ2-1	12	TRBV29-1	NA	CSVEQFYNEQFF	TGCAGCGTTGAACAGTTCTACAATGAGCAGTTCTTC
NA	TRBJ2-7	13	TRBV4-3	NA	CASSRYLRDEQYF	TGCGCCAGCAGCCGTTACTTGAGAGACGAGCAGTACTTC
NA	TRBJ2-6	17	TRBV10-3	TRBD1	CAISESEGAQGANVLTF	TGTGCCATCAGTGAGTCCGAGGGGGCGCAAGGGGCCAACGTCCTGACTTTC
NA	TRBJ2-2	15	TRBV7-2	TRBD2	CASSLGAGHTGELFF	TGTGCCAGCAGCTTAGGAGCGGGGCACACCGGGGAGCTGTTTTTT
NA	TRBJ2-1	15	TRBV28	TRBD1	CASRNTGETYNEQFF	TGTGCCAGCAGAAACACAGGGGAGACCTACAATGAGCAGTTCTTC
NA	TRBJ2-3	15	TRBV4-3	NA	CASSQGTFGTDTQYF	TGCGCCAGCAGCCAAGGGACCTTCGGTACAGATACGCAGTATTTT
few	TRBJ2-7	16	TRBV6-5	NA	CASRSTWGRGSGEQYF	TGTGCCAGCAGATCCACATGGGGTAGGGGGTCGGGTGAGCAGTACTTC
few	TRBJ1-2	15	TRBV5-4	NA	CASSLKSGASYGYTF	TGTGCCAGCAGCTTAAAATCGGGGGCTTCCTATGGCTACACCTTC
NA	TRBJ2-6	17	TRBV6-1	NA	CASSARATRSGANVLTF	TGTGCCAGCTCTGCAAGGGCCACCCGCTCTGGGGCCAACGTCCTGACTTTC
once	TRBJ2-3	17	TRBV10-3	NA	CAISEGRGSPSTDTQYF	TGTGCCATCAGCGAGGGGCGGGGATCCCCCAGCACAGATACGCAGTATTTT
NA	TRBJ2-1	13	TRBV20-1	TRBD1	CSARTGGFRGQFF	TGCAGTGCGAGGACAGGGGGCTTTAGGGGGCAGTTCTTC
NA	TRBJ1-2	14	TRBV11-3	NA	CASSLPQGGYGYTF	TGTGCCAGCAGCTTACCTCAGGGCGGCTATGGCTACACCTTC
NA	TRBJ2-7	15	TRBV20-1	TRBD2	CSARRTSGISYEQYF	TGCAGTGCTAGACGAACTAGCGGGATCTCCTACGAGCAGTACTTC
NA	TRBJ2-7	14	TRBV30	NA	CAWSVRRGPYEQYF	TGTGCCTGGAGTGTGCGGAGGGGACCCTACGAGCAGTACTTC
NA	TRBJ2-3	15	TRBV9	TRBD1	CASSFRQGRSDTQYF	TGTGCCAGCAGCTTCCGACAGGGGCGGTCAGATACGCAGTATTTT
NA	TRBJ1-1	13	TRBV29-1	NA	CSVVEAANTEAFF	TGCAGCGTTGTGGAGGCAGCGAACACTGAAGCTTTCTTT